These 29 T cell receptor beta chains came from one sample sequenced in a study of cytomegalovirus exposure and HLA in healthy donors. PCR was performed using 60 Vbeta and 13 Jbeta primers. Libraries were prepared by immunoSEQ multiplex PCR; TCRdb keeps only in-frame clonotypes and omits some of them. The sample consists of 90,000 to 110,000 clones, around 86% of them appearing once. The specimen sequenced was PBMCs. Receptors were obtained from a woman aged 25-40 years in good health and CMV-seronegative.

The chain employs TRBV14 and TRBJ2-7, with 7 positions matching TRBD1. The CDR3 loop spans 14 amino acids. J gave up 5 bases and V 5 bases, and 9 bases lay outside the gene matches. Germline V gives CDR1 SGHDN, CDR2 FVKESK. This CDR3 reads CASSVTGYVHEQYF. CDR3 DNA: TGTGCCAGCAGCGTGACAGGGTACGTCCACGAGCAGTACTTC.

The chain couples TRBV29-1 to TRBJ2-1; TRBD1 aligns across 8 bases. Per the germline V gene, CDR1 is SQVTM and CDR2 is ANQGSEA. The CDR3 is 13 amino acids. V trimming: 7 bases; J trimming: 7 bases; junction bases outside the gene matches: 9. The CDR3 here is CSAEDRAKNEQFF. The CDR3 DNA sequence: TGCAGCGCCGAGGACAGGGCTAAGAATGAGCAGTTCTTC.

This chain joins TRBV27 and TRBJ2-7; unclear D gene. Germline V gene data show CDR1 as MNHEY and CDR2 as SMNVEV (reference sequence). The CDR3 loop spans 13 amino acids. Trimming left V 4 bases short and J 4 bases short, with 11 bases between. In nucleotides, the CDR3 is TGTGCCAGCAGTTCGCGGAAGGCTTACGAGCAGTACTTC. Translated: CASSSRKAYEQYF.

The genes are TRBV9 and TRBJ2-5; TRBD1 agrees at 8 bases. This CDR3 region has 15 residues. Germline CDR1 reads SGDLS; CDR2 reads YYNGEE. V gave up 0 bases and J gave up 5 bases; unmatched junction bases: 6. The CDR3 spells CASSVGNRGSETQYF. For the CDR3, the DNA is TGTGCCAGCAGCGTAGGGAACAGGGGGTCGGAGACCCAGTACTTC.

With regard to this clone: Other DNA sequences in this specimen translate into the identical CDR3. This chain links TRBV9 with TRBJ2-3; possibly TRBD2 for D (5 bases). With 4 bases removed from V and 3 bases from J, the gap between germline ends came to 15 bases. Per germline, CDR1 SGDLS and CDR2 YYNGEE. The CDR3 has 15 amino acids. In nucleotides, the CDR3 is TGTGCCAGCAGCCCCCGAGGAGGAGTGACAGATACGCAGTATTTT. This sequence encodes CASSPRGGVTDTQYF. Complete variable domain (other parts from reference TRBV9 and TRBJ2-3): DSGVTQTPKHLITATGQRVTLRCSPRSGDLSVYWYQQSLDQGLQFLIQYYNGEERAKGNILERFSAQQFPDLHSELNLSSLELGDSALYFCASSPRGGVTDTQYFGPGTRLTVL.

The chain has TRBV5-4 and TRBJ2-1; 8 nucleotides align to TRBD2. This CDR3 region has 15 residues. From germline, CDR1 is SGHNT and CDR2 YYREEE (reference sequence). V gave up 4 bases and J gave up 2 bases; unmatched junction bases: 5. This CDR3 reads CASSDAGLAYNEQFF. Written as DNA, the CDR3 is TGTGCCAGCAGCGACGCGGGACTAGCCTACAATGAGCAGTTCTTC.

V and J are TRBV5-4 and TRBJ2-7, with TRBD2 as a possible D gene (6 bases). V was clipped by 4 bases and J by 6 bases, with 23 bases between them. The V gene's germline CDR1 is SGHNT and CDR2 YYREEE (reference sequence). The CDR3 contains 16 residues. In nucleotides, the CDR3 is TGTGCCAGCAGCCCAAGCGGGCTCGACGCTAGGGCCGAGCAGTACTTC. This translates into CASSPSGLDARAEQYF.

Notes on this clone: One end of the junction varies from germline; a read error may be responsible. The chain links TRBV19 to TRBJ1-1; tentative D call: TRBD1 (6 bases). CDR3 length equals 15 residues. Germline-derived CDR1 and CDR2 are LNHDA and SQIVND (reference sequence). CDR3 protein: CAGSTTGTLNTEAFF. In DNA, the CDR3 is TGTGCCGGTAGTACAACGGGGACATTGAACACTGAAGCTTTCTTT.

The genes are TRBV5-6 and TRBJ1-1; D is unresolved. Trimming pared 4 bases from V and 6 bases from J, leaving 13 bases between. The CDR3 consists of 13 residues. Looked up from germline, CDR1 is SGHDT and CDR2 is YYEEEE. CDR3 in amino acids: CASSKKAGAEAFF. The CDR3 coding sequence is TGTGCCAGCAGCAAAAAGGCCGGGGCTGAAGCTTTCTTT.

The CDR3 DNA is TGTGCCAGCAGCTTAGGGAAACGACGGGTCACTGAAGCTTTCTTT. This codes for CASSLGKRRVTEAFF. This chain joins TRBV7-6 and TRBJ1-1; D gene unclear. This CDR3 contains 15 residues. Germline V gene sequence: CDR1 SGHVS, CDR2 FNYEAQ. The V and J ends lost 1 base and 4 bases respectively, with 13 bases between them.

The CDR3 DNA follows: TGTGCCAGCAGTGTGGACAGAGCAGATACGCAGTATTTT. Protein sequence: CASSVDRADTQYF. The chain carries TRBV6-4 and TRBJ2-3; D is perhaps TRBD1 (6 bases). Trimming shortened V by 4 bases and J by 4 bases, and 9 bases separated the two germline ends. This CDR3 is 13 amino acids long. CDR1 is MRHNA, CDR2 SNTAGT, per germline.

This chain uses TRBV7-2 with TRBJ2-3; TRBD1 aligns across 8 bases. CDR1 and CDR2 from the germline V gene are SGHTA and FQGNSA. V shed 5 bases, J shed 2 bases, and the junction held 6 bases outside the gene matches. This CDR3 has 15 amino acids. CDR3 DNA: TGTGCCAGCAGCCCCGGGACAGGTTTCACAGATACGCAGTATTTT. Protein sequence: CASSPGTGFTDTQYF.

V gene TRBV6-1 combines with J gene TRBJ2-1, with 9 bases matching TRBD2. The CDR3 is made up of 15 amino acids. Germline CDR1 and CDR2: MNHNS and SASEGT. Losses at the gene ends were 3 bases for V and 15 bases for J; bases not matched to a gene: 15. The CDR3 sequence: CASSDGGSGSGAAFF. The CDR3 bases are TGTGCCAGCAGTGACGGTGGTAGCGGGAGTGGAGCCGCGTTCTTC.

This chain connects TRBV11-2 to TRBJ2-3, with 11 bases lining up with TRBD2. Germline V gene lookup returns CDR1 SGHAT and CDR2 FQNNGV. The CDR3 has 16 residues. Trimming cost V 5 bases and J 0 bases; bases outside gene matches: 4. The CDR3 reads CASSARTSGSTDTQYF. In nucleotides, the CDR3 is TGTGCCAGCAGCGCCCGGACTAGCGGGAGCACAGATACGCAGTATTTT.

V and J are TRBV11-2 and TRBJ2-7; D is undetermined. The germline V gene encodes CDR1 SGHAT and CDR2 FQNNGV. The V end was cut by 3 bases, the J end by 5 bases, with 8 bases between. The CDR3 extends over 12 amino acids. CDR3 region: CASSLNLHEQYF. Here the CDR3 DNA reads TGTGCCAGCAGCTTGAACTTGCACGAGCAGTACTTC.

The chain links TRBV27 to TRBJ1-1; a weak D match, TRBD1 (5 bases). Germline V gene lookup returns CDR1 MNHEY and CDR2 SMNVEV (reference sequence). V was shortened by 7 bases and J by 4 bases, with 22 bases between the two germline ends. This CDR3 contains 16 residues. The CDR3 coding sequence is TGTGCCAGCAATTCCCTCCGGCCAAGGGGATCCACTGAAGCTTTCTTT. Its translation: CASNSLRPRGSTEAFF.

V and J are TRBV2 and TRBJ1-5; tentative D call: TRBD1 (6 bases). Trimming left V 5 bases short and J 0 bases short, with 17 bases between. The germline V gene encodes CDR1 SNHLY and CDR2 FYNNEI. There are 17 residues in the CDR3. In DNA form, the CDR3 reads TGTGCCAGCAGTTACGGACAGAGCTGGTATAGCAATCAGCCCCAGCATTTT. It codes for CASSYGQSWYSNQPQHF.

A note on this clone: Other nucleotide sequences from this sample produce the same CDR3. This chain connects TRBV28 to TRBJ2-7, with 7 bases fitting TRBD1. Germline loops: CDR1 MDHEN, CDR2 SYDVKM. V lost 6 bases to trimming and J lost 0 bases; unmatched junction nucleotides: 2. This CDR3 comprises 13 residues. CDR3 residues: CASRPGGSYEQYF. CDR3 nucleotides: TGTGCCAGCAGGCCAGGGGGCTCCTACGAGCAGTACTTC.

V usage is TRBV4-2 and J usage is TRBJ2-1; 10 bases are a match to TRBD1. V lost 0 bases, J lost 0 bases, and 11 bases stayed unmatched. Germline CDR1 and CDR2: LGHNA and YNFKEQ. The CDR3 extends over 20 amino acids. The CDR3 reads CASSQERDRGSFSSYNEQFF. DNA of the CDR3: TGTGCCAGCAGCCAAGAACGGGACAGGGGTTCTTTTAGCTCCTACAATGAGCAGTTCTTC.

V usage is TRBV15 and J usage is TRBJ2-3, with TRBD2 matching over 9 bases. J was trimmed by 3 bases and V by 0 bases; bases with no gene match: 7. The CDR3 covers 17 residues. Germline V gene lookup returns CDR1 LNHNV and CDR2 YYDKDF (reference sequence). CDR3: CATSRDLAGGGTDTQYF. CDR3 in DNA: TGTGCCACCAGCAGAGATTTGGCGGGAGGGGGAACAGATACGCAGTATTTT.

This chain joins TRBV5-5 and TRBJ1-6, with a weak D call TRBD1 (5 bases). Germline values: CDR1 SGHKS, CDR2 YYEKEE (reference sequence). This CDR3 has 17 residues. Trimming cost V 0 bases and J 7 bases, with 17 bases left between them. The CDR3 here is CASSLVGQGKENSPLHF. CDR3 DNA: TGTGCCAGCAGCTTGGTGGGGCAGGGCAAGGAGAATTCACCCCTCCACTTT.

The gene calls are TRBV4-1 and TRBJ2-3; 7 bases match TRBD2. Germline V CDR1 and CDR2: MGHRA, YSYEKL. This CDR3 contains 16 residues. Trimming at V came to 3 bases and at J to 6 bases, leaving 12 bases not matched to a gene. CDR3 residues: CASSQAEGGREDTQYF. CDR3 in DNA: TGCGCCAGCAGCCAGGCCGAGGGCGGGAGAGAGGATACGCAGTATTTT.

The V gene is TRBV19, the J gene TRBJ2-1; 11 bases align to TRBD1. This CDR3 contains 15 residues. In germline, CDR1 is LNHDA, CDR2 SQIVND (reference sequence). The J segment lost 8 bases and the V segment lost 9 bases, leaving 12 bases of the junction unmatched. The CDR3 DNA is TGTGCCAGCGCCGCCGGACAGGGGGCCGTTTATGAGCAGTTCTTC. This sequence encodes CASAAGQGAVYEQFF.

The J gene is TRBJ1-2, the V gene TRBV18; D is perhaps TRBD1 (5 bases). This CDR3 region has 15 residues. V lost 3 bases to trimming and J lost 3 bases, with 14 bases between them. From germline, CDR1 is KGHSH and CDR2 LQKENI. CDR3 in amino acids: CASSPNTGIYYGYTF. The CDR3 DNA sequence: TGTGCCAGCTCACCGAATACAGGTATCTACTATGGCTACACCTTC.

The chain employs TRBV7-9 and TRBJ1-1; 9 nucleotides line up with TRBD1. The junction had 15 bases not matched to a gene; V was cut back by 6 bases and J by 4 bases. Germline lookup yields CDR1 SEHNR and CDR2 FQNEAQ (reference sequence). This CDR3 is 17 amino acids long. CDR3 sequence: CASRIVPGQGLGTEAFF. The CDR3 nucleotides read TGTGCCAGCAGGATTGTCCCGGGACAGGGTTTGGGCACTGAAGCTTTCTTT.

This chain uses TRBV19 with TRBJ2-7, with 11 bases fitting TRBD1. V trimming: 6 bases; J trimming: 5 bases; junction bases outside the gene matches: 12. Germline V lookup: CDR1 LNHDA, CDR2 SQIVND (reference sequence). The CDR3 totals 16 residues. CDR3 loop: CASRGVRDRGMNEQYF. The CDR3 nucleotides read TGTGCCAGTAGGGGAGTCCGGGACAGGGGGATGAACGAGCAGTACTTC.

V and J are TRBV7-9 and TRBJ1-4; D call uncertain. Trimming shortened V by 7 bases and J by 8 bases, and 20 bases separated the two germline ends. CDR3 size: 15 residues. Germline V CDR1 and CDR2: SEHNR, FQNEAQ (reference sequence). CDR3 protein: CASNSYRTPGEKLFF. CDR3 bases: TGTGCCAGCAACAGCTACAGAACCCCGGGGGAAAAACTGTTTTTT.

This clone was seen a handful of times. The J gene is TRBJ2-3, the V gene TRBV5-1; D possibly corresponds to TRBD1 (5 bases). The CDR3 runs 15 residues. V lost 0 bases to trimming and J lost 3 bases, with 11 bases between them. Germline V gene data show CDR1 as SGHRS and CDR2 as YFSETQ. CDR3 nucleotides: TGCGCCAGCAGCTTGGAGGCAGGGTCGACAGATACGCAGTATTTT. Translation gives CASSLEAGSTDTQYF.

The gene calls are TRBV18 and TRBJ2-1, with TRBD2 matching over 7 bases. Germline CDR1 reads KGHSH; CDR2 reads LQKENI. This CDR3 is 15 amino acids long. Trimming at V came to 6 bases and at J to 8 bases, leaving 13 bases not matched to a gene. Here the CDR3 reads CASSPFGLGMDEQFF. DNA of the CDR3: TGTGCCAGCTCTCCCTTCGGACTAGGAATGGATGAGCAGTTCTTC. Drawing the rest from reference TRBV18 and TRBJ2-1, the complete variable domain is NAGVMQNPRHLVRRRGQEARLRCSPMKGHSHVYWYRQLPEEGLKFMVYLQKENIIDESGMPKERFSAEFPKEGPSILRIQQVVRGDSAAYFCASSPFGLGMDEQFFGPGTRLTVL.